This T cell receptor beta chain is drawn from a study of blood T cell repertoires in COVID-19. Study details: Sources were T cells, B-cell-depleted T cells, or PBMCs; the material itself was cDNA or gDNA.

Using immunoSEQ multiplex PCR, the repertoire was profiled, and TCRdb retains in-frame clones only, with some absent. The top ten clones hold around 2.4% of a sample with approximately 140,000 clones, about 86% of them seen once. Participants were aged roughly 18 to 90 years, lived in under 30 US areas, and enrolled virtually. Clinical history as reported by participants underpinned cohort assignment. In germline, CDR1 is MDHEN, CDR2 SYDVKM. CDR3 size: 12 residues. Trimming cost V 5 bases and J 7 bases, with 11 bases left between them. The specimen was PBMCs or T cells enriched from blood (not recorded which). The TCR was taken from a man between 35 and 55 years old with acute COVID-19. The genes are TRBV28 and TRBJ1-2, with no clear D. CDR3: CASSVTAVGYTF. DNA for the CDR3: TGTGCCAGCAGTGTTACAGCGGTTGGCTACACCTTC.